This is a list of T cell receptor beta chains from one sample in a study of blood T cell repertoires in COVID-19. TCRdb's table, derived via immunoSEQ multiplex PCR, lists solely in-frame clones and lacks some. The table includes tens of thousands of clones, about 80% detected once. Sequencing was carried out using peripheral blood. All receptors come from a woman in her seventies with acute or convalescent COVID-19. CDR3s include the opening cysteine and the closing phenylalanine or tryptophan. The order of the fields is D gene, J gene, clone size, V gene, CDR3 DNA, CDR3 protein. D genes are given only for firm matches. A row's size may be missing; if present it is once, few, many or a size class.

D: TRBD2
J: TRBJ2-5
size: NA
V: TRBV11-2
DNA: TGTGCCAGCAGCTTAGATGGAGCGGGAGCTGGTGTGACCCAGTACTTC
CDR3: CASSLDGAGAGVTQYF

D: NA
J: TRBJ1-1
size: few
V: TRBV1
DNA: TGCACCAGCAGCCACGAATTAGGGACAGGTGGGGACACTGAAGCTTTCTTT
CDR3: CTSSHELGTGGDTEAFF

D: TRBD1
J: TRBJ1-2
size: NA
V: TRBV15
DNA: TGTGCCACCAGCAGAGCCGGAGCAGGGGGCGCGGGTGGCTACACCTTC
CDR3: CATSRAGAGGAGGYTF

D: NA
J: TRBJ1-1
size: few
V: TRBV5-6
DNA: TGTGCCAGCAGCTTGGCAGGAAGGGGAATGAACACTGAAGCTTTCTTT
CDR3: CASSLAGRGMNTEAFF

D: TRBD1
J: TRBJ1-1
size: NA
V: TRBV29-1
DNA: TGCAGCGTTGTGGGACAGGGGAGCACTGAAGCTTTCTTT
CDR3: CSVVGQGSTEAFF

D: NA
J: TRBJ1-1
size: NA
V: TRBV5-5
DNA: TGTGCCAGCAGCTTGGTGGGACACGATGAAGCTTTCTTT
CDR3: CASSLVGHDEAFF

D: NA
J: TRBJ2-2
size: few
V: TRBV9
DNA: TGTGCCAGCAGCGTAGCTAGGGGTCGGGGGGAGCTGTTTTTT
CDR3: CASSVARGRGELFF

D: TRBD2
J: TRBJ2-1
size: NA
V: TRBV3-1/TRBV3-2
DNA: TGTGCCAGCAGCCAGGGGCCTAGCGGAACCGGGAATGAGCAGTTCTTC
CDR3: CASSQGPSGTGNEQFF

D: TRBD2
J: TRBJ2-1
size: NA
V: TRBV6-6
DNA: TGTGCCAGCAGTTACTTGCTAGCGGGACGGAATGAGCAGTTCTTC
CDR3: CASSYLLAGRNEQFF

D: NA
J: TRBJ1-6
size: NA
V: TRBV5-4
DNA: TGTGCCAGCAGCTTGGCCGGAGGGGCTTATAATTCACCCCTCCACTTT
CDR3: CASSLAGGAYNSPLHF

D: NA
J: TRBJ1-2
size: NA
V: TRBV6-5
DNA: TGTGCCAGCAGATATAGGACGGGGAACTATGGCTACACCTTC
CDR3: CASRYRTGNYGYTF

D: NA
J: TRBJ2-4
size: NA
V: TRBV4-1
DNA: TGCGCCAGCAGCCAAGATCGGGCAGGGACCAAAAACATTCAGTACTTC
CDR3: CASSQDRAGTKNIQYF

D: TRBD2
J: TRBJ2-1
size: few
V: TRBV19
DNA: TGTGCCAGCTGTAGCGGGAGTGGTTACAATGAGCAGTTCTTC
CDR3: CASCSGSGYNEQFF

D: TRBD1
J: TRBJ2-7
size: NA
V: TRBV2
DNA: TGTGCCACCAAGCAGGGGGAAACCTACGAGCAGTACTTC
CDR3: CATKQGETYEQYF

D: NA
J: TRBJ2-7
size: few
V: TRBV6-6
DNA: TGTGCCAGCAGAGGGGGAGGGGGCTACGAGCAGTACTTC
CDR3: CASRGGGGYEQYF

D: NA
J: TRBJ2-7
size: NA
V: TRBV2
DNA: TGTGCCAGCACACAGTTCTCCTACGAGCAGTACTTC
CDR3: CASTQFSYEQYF

D: NA
J: TRBJ2-7
size: NA
V: TRBV5-1
DNA: TGCGCCAGCAGCTTGGGGTTGCGAGGCTACGAGCAGTACTTC
CDR3: CASSLGLRGYEQYF

D: TRBD1
J: TRBJ1-6
size: NA
V: TRBV5-4
DNA: TGTGCCAGCAGCTTGGGGGGGACAGGGGCTAATTCACCCCTCCACTTT
CDR3: CASSLGGTGANSPLHF

D: NA
J: TRBJ1-5
size: NA
V: TRBV19
DNA: TGTGCCAGTAGTATAGGGCAGGTTTATCAGCCCCAGCATTTT
CDR3: CASSIGQVYQPQHF

D: TRBD1
J: TRBJ1-3
size: NA
V: TRBV6-6
DNA: TGTGCCAGCAGTCAACAGGGGAGCCCTGGAAACACCATATATTTT
CDR3: CASSQQGSPGNTIYF

D: TRBD2
J: TRBJ2-1
size: NA
V: TRBV6-5
DNA: TGTGCCAGCAGGCTAGGGACTAGCGGGGGGCCCCGTTGGTTCTTC
CDR3: CASRLGTSGGPRWFF

D: NA
J: TRBJ1-6
size: NA
V: TRBV6-5
DNA: TGTGCCAGCAGCCCCAGGAATTCACCCCTCCACTTT
CDR3: CASSPRNSPLHF